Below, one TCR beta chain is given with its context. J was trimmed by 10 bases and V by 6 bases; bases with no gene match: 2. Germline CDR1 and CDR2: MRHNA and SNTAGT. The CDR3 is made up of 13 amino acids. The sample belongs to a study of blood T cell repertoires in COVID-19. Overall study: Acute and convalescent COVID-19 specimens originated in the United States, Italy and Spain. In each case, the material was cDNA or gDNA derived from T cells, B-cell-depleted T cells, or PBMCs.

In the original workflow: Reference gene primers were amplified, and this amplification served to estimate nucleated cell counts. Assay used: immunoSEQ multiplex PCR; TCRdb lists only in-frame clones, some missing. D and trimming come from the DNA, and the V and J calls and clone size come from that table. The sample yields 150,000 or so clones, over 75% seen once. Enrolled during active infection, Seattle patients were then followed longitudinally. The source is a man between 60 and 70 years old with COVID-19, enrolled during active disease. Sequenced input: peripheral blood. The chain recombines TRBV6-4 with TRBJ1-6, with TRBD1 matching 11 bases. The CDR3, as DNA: TGTGCCAGCAGGGGGGACAGGGGGTCACCCCTCCACTTT. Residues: CASRGDRGSPLHF.